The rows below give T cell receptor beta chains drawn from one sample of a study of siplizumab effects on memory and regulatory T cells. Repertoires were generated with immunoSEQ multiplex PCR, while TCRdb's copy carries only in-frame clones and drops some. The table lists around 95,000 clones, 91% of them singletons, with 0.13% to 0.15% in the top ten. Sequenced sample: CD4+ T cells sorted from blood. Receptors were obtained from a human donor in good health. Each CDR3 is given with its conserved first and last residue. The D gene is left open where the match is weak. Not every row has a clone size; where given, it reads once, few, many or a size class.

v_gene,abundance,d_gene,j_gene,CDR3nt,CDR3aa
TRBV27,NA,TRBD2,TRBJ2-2,TGTGCCAGCAGTCCCTCTTCTAGCGGAAGTGTCGGGGAGCTGTTTTTT,CASSPSSSGSVGELFF
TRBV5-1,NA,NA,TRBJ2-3,TGCGCCAGACCCACAGATACGCAGTATTTT,CARPTDTQYF
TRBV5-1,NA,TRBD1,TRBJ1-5,TGCGCCAGCAGCTTGGGGACAGGGAACAATCAGCCCCAGCATTTT,CASSLGTGNNQPQHF
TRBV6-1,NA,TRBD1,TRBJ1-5,TGTGCCAGCAGTGATTGGACAGGTCCGGGAGGTCAGCCCCAGCATTTT,CASSDWTGPGGQPQHF
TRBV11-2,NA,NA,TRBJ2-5,TGTGCCAGCAGCCTAGGATCTAAGGAGACCCAGTACTTC,CASSLGSKETQYF
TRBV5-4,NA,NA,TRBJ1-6,TGTGCCAGCAGCTTGGACAGCCCAAATTCACCCCTCCACTTT,CASSLDSPNSPLHF
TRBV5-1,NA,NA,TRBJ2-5,TGCGCCAGCAGCCCCCCGACTCTCCAAGAGACCCAGTACTTC,CASSPPTLQETQYF
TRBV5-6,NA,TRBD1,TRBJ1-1,TGTGCCAGCAGCTTCCTGGACAGGGATAACACTGAAGCTTTCTTT,CASSFLDRDNTEAFF
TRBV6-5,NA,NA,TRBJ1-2,TGTGCCAGCCTTTCAGCTAACTATGGCTACACCTTC,CASLSANYGYTF
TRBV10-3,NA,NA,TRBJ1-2,TGTGCCATCAGTGCTGCCGGCTATGGCTACACCTTC,CAISAAGYGYTF
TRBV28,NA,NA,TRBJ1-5,TGTGCCAGCAGTTTTAGGGACGGATTCAATCAGCCCCAGCATTTT,CASSFRDGFNQPQHF
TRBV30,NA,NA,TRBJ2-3,TGTGCCTGGAGTCCCGGGGCAGATACGCAGTATTTT,CAWSPGADTQYF
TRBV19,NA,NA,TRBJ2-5,TGTGCCAGTAGTATCCGGGGGTACCAAGAGACCCAGTACTTC,CASSIRGYQETQYF
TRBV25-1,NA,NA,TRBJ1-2,TGTGCCAGCAGTGAATTCACAGAGACCTATGGCTACACCTTC,CASSEFTETYGYTF
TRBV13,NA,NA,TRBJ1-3,TGTGCCAGCAGCTTATCAGGTACTGGAAACACCATATATTTT,CASSLSGTGNTIYF
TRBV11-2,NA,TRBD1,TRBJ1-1,TGTGCCAGCAGCGCCTTACAGGGGGCCACTGAAGCTTTCTTT,CASSALQGATEAFF
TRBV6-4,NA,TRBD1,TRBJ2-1,TGTGCCAGCAGTGATCAGGGGGTCATGGCCAATGAGCAGTTCTTC,CASSDQGVMANEQFF
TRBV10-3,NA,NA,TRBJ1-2,TGTGCCATCAATGCTGGGGTTGGCTACACCTTC,CAINAGVGYTF
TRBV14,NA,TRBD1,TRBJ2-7,TGTGCCAGCAGCGCCCGACAGGGACCTTACGAGCAGTACTTC,CASSARQGPYEQYF
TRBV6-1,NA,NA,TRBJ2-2,TGTGCCAGCAGTGAAGCGGGAGTCGGGGAGCTGTTTTTT,CASSEAGVGELFF
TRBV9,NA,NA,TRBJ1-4,TGTGCCAGCAGCGTACAGTTAAATGAAAAACTGTTTTTT,CASSVQLNEKLFF
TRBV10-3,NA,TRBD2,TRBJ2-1,TGTGCCATCAGTGAGGGGACTAACAATGAGCAGTTCTTC,CAISEGTNNEQFF
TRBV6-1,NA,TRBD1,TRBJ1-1,TGTGCCAGCAGGACAGGGTACGGGAATACTGAAGCTTTCTTT,CASRTGYGNTEAFF
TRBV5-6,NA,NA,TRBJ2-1,TGTGCCAGCAGCTTAGGTCAAGGGACAAACTACAATGAGCAGTTCTTC,CASSLGQGTNYNEQFF
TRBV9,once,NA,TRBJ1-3,TGTGCCAGCAGCCCCGGTTCAGGAAACACCATATATTTT,CASSPGSGNTIYF
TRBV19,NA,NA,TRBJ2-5,TGTGCCAGTAGTACCGCGGAGACCCAGTACTTC,CASSTAETQYF
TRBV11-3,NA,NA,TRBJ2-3,TGTGCCAGCAGCACCACAGATACGCAGTATTTT,CASSTTDTQYF
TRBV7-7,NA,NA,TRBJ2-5,TGTGCCAGCAGCTTAGCGATGTGGGGGGACAGCTTCCAAGAGACCCAGTACTTC,CASSLAMWGDSFQETQYF